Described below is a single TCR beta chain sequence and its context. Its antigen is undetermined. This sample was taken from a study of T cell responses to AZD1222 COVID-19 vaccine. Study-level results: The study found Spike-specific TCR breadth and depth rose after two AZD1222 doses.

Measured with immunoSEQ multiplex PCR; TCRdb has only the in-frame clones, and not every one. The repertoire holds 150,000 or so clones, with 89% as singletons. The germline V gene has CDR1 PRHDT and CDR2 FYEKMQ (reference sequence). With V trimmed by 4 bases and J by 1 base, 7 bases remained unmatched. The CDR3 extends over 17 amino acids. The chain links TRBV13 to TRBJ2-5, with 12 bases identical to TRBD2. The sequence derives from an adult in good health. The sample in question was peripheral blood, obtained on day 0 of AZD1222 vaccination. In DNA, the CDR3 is TGTGCCAGCAGCTCGTACCGGACTAGCGGGGCCCAAGAGACCCAGTACTTC. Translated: CASSSYRTSGAQETQYF.